The 20 T cell receptor beta chains below all came from one sample that was sequenced in a study of long-term antiretroviral therapy in people with HIV. Assay version v3.0 of immunoSEQ was used, and it was run at survey level. Data came from immunoSEQ multiplex PCR; TCRdb stores just in-frame clones and leaves some out. The sample lists 30,000 or so clones, about 93% occurring once. Sequenced material: unsorted PBMCs, taken 6.2 years after starting antiretroviral therapy. Receptors were obtained from a man aged 35 to 55 with HIV.

The chain has TRBV11-2 and TRBJ1-1; no reliable D call. This CDR3 spans 14 amino acids. Germline-derived CDR1 and CDR2 are SGHAT and FQNNGV. Trimming pared 4 bases from V and 6 bases from J, leaving 15 bases between. CDR3 sequence reads: CASSSTGSWAEAFF. The CDR3 nucleotides read TGTGCCAGCAGCTCTACCGGATCTTGGGCTGAAGCTTTCTTT. The full variable domain, in which reference TRBV11-2 and TRBJ1-1 provide the parts outside the CDR3, is EAGVAQSPRYKIIEKRQSVAFWCNPISGHATLYWYQQILGQGPKLLIQFQNNGVVDDSQLPKDRFSAERLKGVDSTLKIQPAKLEDSAVYLCASSSTGSWAEAFFGQGTRLTVV.

This clone was seen a single time. The V gene is TRBV5-4, the J gene TRBJ2-2, with 7 bases that match TRBD1. Germline loops: CDR1 SGHNT, CDR2 YYREEE (reference sequence). The CDR3 is made up of 15 amino acids. V lost 4 bases and J lost 4; bases outside the gene matches: 7. In DNA form, the CDR3 reads TGTGCCAGCAGCCCGGGACAGACGATCACCGGGGAGCTGTTTTTT. Translating gives CASSPGQTITGELFF.

The chain combines TRBV18 with TRBJ2-3; D could derive from TRBD1 or TRBD2 (5 bases each). V was clipped by 6 bases and J by 5 bases, with 15 bases between them. Germline CDR1 is KGHSH and CDR2 is LQKENI. This CDR3 contains 14 residues. CDR3 sequence (DNA): TGTGCCAGCTCCCCGCGGGTGGGGCGAGATACGCAGTATTTT. Its protein is CASSPRVGRDTQYF.

The sample holds a few counts of this clone. The chain joins TRBV15 to TRBJ2-2; either TRBD1 or TRBD2 may fit D (6 bases each). Germline CDR1 is LNHNV and CDR2 is YYDKDF (reference sequence). CDR3 length: 15 amino acids. The V gene lost 6 bases and the J gene lost 6 bases, with 17 bases spanning the gap. The CDR3, as DNA: TGTGCCACCAGTGTGAAGGGGGGCCTCTCCGGGGAGCTGTTTTTT. Amino acid sequence: CATSVKGGLSGELFF.

The chain carries TRBV20-1 and TRBJ2-7, with D tentatively TRBD2 (6 bases). CDR1 and CDR2 from the germline V gene are DFQATT and SNEGSKA (reference sequence). The CDR3 length is 11 residues. V was cut by 4 bases and J by 9 bases, with 13 bases left in between. The DNA for the CDR3 is TGCAGTGCTAAACTCGGGGACTGGCAGTACTTC. Amino acids: CSAKLGDWQYF.

The chain combines TRBV7-8 with TRBJ1-5, with no clear D. From germline, CDR1 is SGHVS and CDR2 FQNEAQ. The CDR3 extends over 12 amino acids. V gave up 3 bases and J gave up 9 bases, with 9 bases separating them. DNA of the CDR3: TGTGCCAGCAGCTTCCTTGGTCGGCCCCAGCATTTT. Translated: CASSFLGRPQHF.

V and J are TRBV29-1 and TRBJ1-2, with D uncertain. Germline CDR1 reads SQVTM; CDR2 reads ANQGSEA. This CDR3 has 12 residues. The V end lost 6 bases, the J end lost 3 bases, and 11 bases lay between the germline ends. CDR3 coding DNA: TGCAGCGTCATCCAGACTCACTATGGCTACACCTTC. It translates to CSVIQTHYGYTF.

The chain has TRBV5-5 and TRBJ1-6, with 7 bases that match TRBD1. The CDR3 extends over 14 amino acids. Germline CDR1 SGHKS, CDR2 YYEKEE (reference sequence). J lost 7 bases, V lost 3 bases, and 4 bases had no gene match. CDR3 protein: CASSWTGINSPLHF. CDR3 nucleotides: TGTGCCAGCAGCTGGACAGGAATAAATTCACCCCTCCACTTT.

This chain connects TRBV14 to TRBJ2-5; D unresolved. Trimming shortened V by 3 bases and J by 1 base, and 9 bases separated the two germline ends. CDR1 and CDR2 from the germline V gene are SGHDN and FVKESK. There are 14 residues in the CDR3. CDR3 in amino acids: CASSHGGFQETQYF. CDR3 in DNA: TGTGCCAGCAGCCATGGTGGATTCCAAGAGACCCAGTACTTC.

The chain combines TRBV19 with TRBJ1-6; TRBD1 aligns across 7 bases. V lost 2 bases to trimming and J lost 7 bases; unmatched junction nucleotides: 5. Looked up from germline, CDR1 is LNHDA and CDR2 is SQIVND (reference sequence). The CDR3 totals 15 residues. The CDR3 nucleotides are TGTGCCAGTAGTATATCGGGACAGCAAAATTCACCCCTCCACTTT. Its translation is CASSISGQQNSPLHF. The full variable domain, completed using reference TRBV19 and TRBJ1-6, is DGGITQSPKYLFRKEGQNVTLSCEQNLNHDAMYWYRQDPGQGLRLIYYSQIVNDFQKGDIAEGYSVSREKKESFPLTVTSAQKNPTAFYLCASSISGQQNSPLHFGNGTRLTVT.

The chain has TRBV27 and TRBJ1-1; D possibly corresponds to TRBD1 (6 bases). Trimming cost V 6 bases and J 1 base, with 12 bases left between them. The germline V gene has CDR1 MNHEY and CDR2 SMNVEV (reference sequence). The CDR3 extends over 14 amino acids. As DNA, the CDR3 is TGTGCCAGCAGGGAACAGGGCAGGAACACTGAAGCTTTCTTT. This translates into CASREQGRNTEAFF.

The gene calls are TRBV9 and TRBJ2-3, with 8 bases identical to TRBD2. The V and J ends lost 4 bases and 4 bases, in that order; junction bases with no gene match: 11. From germline, CDR1 is SGDLS and CDR2 YYNGEE. The CDR3 extends over 16 amino acids. The CDR3 region is CASSPRMSGGPDTQYF. CDR3 DNA sequence: TGTGCCAGCAGCCCCCGAATGAGCGGGGGTCCAGATACGCAGTATTTT.

Written as DNA, the CDR3 is TGTGCCAGCAGTGAAATGAGGGGGCCCGGGGAGCTGTTTTTT. Translating gives CASSEMRGPGELFF. The chain links TRBV2 to TRBJ2-2, with 7 bases aligning to TRBD1. Trimming at V came to 2 bases and at J to 6 bases, leaving 3 bases not matched to a gene. The CDR3 spans 14 residues. Germline CDR1 is SNHLY and CDR2 is FYNNEI.

This chain uses TRBV25-1 with TRBJ1-1; D ambiguous. V was trimmed by 4 bases and J by 0 bases, leaving 12 bases between them. Germline CDR1 reads MGHDK; CDR2 reads SYGVNS. The CDR3 is 15 amino acids. The DNA for the CDR3 is TGTGCCAGCAGTGTTTCCGGCGGTCTGAACACTGAAGCTTTCTTT. Amino acid sequence: CASSVSGGLNTEAFF.

CDR3 coding DNA: TGTGCCAGCAGCAAACACCCAGGGATGCCCGGGGAGCTGTTTTTT. It yields the protein CASSKHPGMPGELFF. The chain employs TRBV21-1 and TRBJ2-2; TRBD1, the D gene given by the table, was not confirmed from the DNA. TRBV21-1 is deemed a pseudogene. There are 15 residues in the CDR3.

CDR3 region: CASSMKFLAGVTSSYNEQFF. In nucleotides, the CDR3 is TGTGCCAGTAGTATGAAGTTCCTAGCGGGGGTGACGAGCTCCTACAATGAGCAGTTCTTC. The chain carries TRBV19 and TRBJ2-1; 10 nucleotides match TRBD2. The CDR3 contains 20 residues. The trim removed 3 bases at V and 0 bases at J, leaving 14 bases unmatched. Germline loops: CDR1 LNHDA, CDR2 SQIVND (reference sequence).

This chain links TRBV5-8 with TRBJ1-1; tentatively, D is TRBD1 (5 bases). Trimming pared 1 base from V and 5 bases from J, leaving 15 bases between. The CDR3 length is 15 residues. CDR1 is SGHTS and CDR2 is YDEGEE in the germline V gene. The CDR3, as DNA: TGTGCCAGCAGCTTGTATACAGGCGGGGTGACTGAAGCTTTCTTT. This sequence encodes CASSLYTGGVTEAFF. Drawing the rest from reference TRBV5-8 and TRBJ1-1, the complete variable domain is EAGVTQSPTHLIKTRGQQATLRCSPISGHTSVYWYQQALGLGLQFLLWYDEGEERNRGNFPPRFSGRQFPNYSSELNVNALELEDSALYLCASSLYTGGVTEAFFGQGTRLTVV.

The chain carries TRBV6-5 and TRBJ2-1; D could derive from TRBD1 or TRBD2 (6 bases each). CDR3 length equals 15 residues. In germline, CDR1 is MNHEY, CDR2 SVGAGI. The V end lost 0 bases, the J end lost 7 bases, and 13 bases lay between the germline ends. CDR3 residues: CASSYSGGRINEQFF. The CDR3 DNA is TGTGCCAGCAGTTACTCGGGGGGCCGAATTAATGAGCAGTTCTTC.

J is TRBJ1-1 and V is TRBV29-1; D gene uncertain. Trimming pared 7 bases from V and 5 bases from J, leaving 20 bases between. The CDR3 has 14 residues. Germline assignment: CDR1 SQVTM and CDR2 ANQGSEA. The CDR3 loop reads CSASAPPSSTEAFF. CDR3 in DNA: TGCAGCGCCAGCGCTCCGCCCAGCTCGACTGAAGCTTTCTTT.

The chain carries TRBV2 and TRBJ1-2, with D hard to call. This CDR3 contains 15 residues. Trimming shortened V by 1 base and J by 8 bases, and 17 bases separated the two germline ends. Germline CDR1 and CDR2: SNHLY and FYNNEI. The CDR3: CASSEVSSATNGYTF. DNA of the CDR3: TGTGCCAGCAGTGAAGTGTCGTCGGCTACCAACGGCTACACCTTC.